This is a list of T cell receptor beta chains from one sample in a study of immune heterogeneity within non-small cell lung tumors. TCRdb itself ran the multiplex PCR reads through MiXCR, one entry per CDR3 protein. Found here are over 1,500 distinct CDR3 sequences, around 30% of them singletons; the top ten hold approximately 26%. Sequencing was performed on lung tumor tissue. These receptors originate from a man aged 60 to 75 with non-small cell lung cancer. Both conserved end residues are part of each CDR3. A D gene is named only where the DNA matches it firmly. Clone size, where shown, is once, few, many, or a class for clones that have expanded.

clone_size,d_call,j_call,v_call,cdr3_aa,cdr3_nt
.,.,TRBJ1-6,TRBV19,CASSRWAGQGNSPLHF,TGTGCCAGTAGCCGATGGGCGGGACAAGGGAACTCACCCCTCCACTTT
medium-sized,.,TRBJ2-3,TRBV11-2,CASSLITDTQYF,TGTGCCAGCAGCCTAATAACAGATACGCAGTATTTT
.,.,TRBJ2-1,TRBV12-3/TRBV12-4,CASSSGALNNDQFF,TGTGCCAGCAGTTCGGGAGCCCTTAACAATGACCAGTTCTTC
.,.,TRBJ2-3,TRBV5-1,CASSPCRRVPDTQYF,TGCGCCAGCAGCCCCTGCCGGCGGGTCCCAGATACGCAGTATTTT
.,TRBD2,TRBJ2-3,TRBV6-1,CASIQGTSGATQYF,TGTGCCAGCATCCAAGGGACTAGCGGTGCCACGCAGTATTTT
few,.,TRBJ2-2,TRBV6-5,CASIYAGKAGELFF,TGTGCCAGCATTTACGCAGGGAAGGCCGGGGAGCTGTTTTTT
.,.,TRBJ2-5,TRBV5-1,CASSQGMSFKETQYF,TGCGCCAGCAGTCAGGGGATGAGTTTTAAAGAGACCCAGTACTTC
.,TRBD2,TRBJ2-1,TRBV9,CASSVEGGRDNEQFF,TGTGCCAGCAGCGTAGAAGGCGGGAGGGACAATGAGCAGTTCTTC
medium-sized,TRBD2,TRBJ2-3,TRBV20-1,CSAAPGLASLVSQYF,TGCAGTGCCGCCCCGGGACTAGCTTCCCTTGTTTCGCAGTATTTT
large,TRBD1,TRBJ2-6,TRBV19,CASIDRVPGANVLTF,TGTGCCAGTATTGACAGGGTCCCTGGGGCCAACGTCCTGACTTTC
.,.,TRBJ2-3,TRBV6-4,CASSDDRGADTQYF,TGTGCCAGCAGTGACGATAGGGGGGCAGATACGCAGTATTTT
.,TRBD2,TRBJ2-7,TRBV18,CASSTTSGSGYEQYF,TGTGCCAGCTCAACAACTAGCGGGAGCGGCTACGAGCAGTACTTC
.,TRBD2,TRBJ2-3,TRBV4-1,CASSHRTSGRVVGTDTQYF,TGCGCCAGCAGCCACAGGACTAGCGGGAGGGTGGTAGGCACAGATACGCAGTATTTT
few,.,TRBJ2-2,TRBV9,CASSVRQYDTGELFF,TGTGCCAGCAGCGTCCGACAGTACGACACCGGGGAGCTGTTTTTT
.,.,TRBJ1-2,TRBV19,CASTGPNYGYTF,TGTGCCAGTACGGGGCCGAACTATGGCTACACCTTC
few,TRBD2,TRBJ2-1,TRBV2,CASSPGTSGYNEQFF,TGTGCCAGCAGTCCCGGGACTAGCGGGTACAATGAGCAGTTCTTC
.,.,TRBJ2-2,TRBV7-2,CASSLVQGVPGELFF,TGTGCCAGCAGCTTAGTACAGGGAGTCCCCGGGGAGCTGTTTTTT
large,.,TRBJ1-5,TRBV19,CASTRGHRSNQPQHF,TGTGCCAGTACCCGTGGGCACCGTAGCAATCAGCCCCAGCATTTT
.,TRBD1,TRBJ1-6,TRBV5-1,CASSTTGTGGNSPLHF,TGCGCCAGCAGCACGACCGGGACAGGGGGGAATTCACCCCTCCACTTT
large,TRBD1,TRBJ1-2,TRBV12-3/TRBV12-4,CATGSGGGYTF,TGTGCCACCGGGTCAGGGGGTGGCTACACCTTC
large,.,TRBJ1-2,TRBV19,CASSMKRGANYGYTF,TGTGCCAGTAGTATGAAGAGGGGCGCAAACTATGGCTACACCTTC
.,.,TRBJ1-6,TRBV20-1,CSGLRPGGSYNSPLHF,TGCAGTGGACTTAGACCTGGAGGGTCCTATAATTCACCCCTCCACTTT
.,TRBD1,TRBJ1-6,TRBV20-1,CSARNIGTEPYNSPLHF,TGCAGTGCTAGAAACATCGGGACAGAGCCCTATAATTCACCCCTCCACTTT
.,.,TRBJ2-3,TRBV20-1,CSEEADSTDTQYF,TGCAGCGAGGAGGCGGATAGCACAGATACGCAGTATTTT
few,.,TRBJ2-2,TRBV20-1,CSANAMGLASSGELFF,TGCAGTGCTAATGCTATGGGACTCGCTTCGTCCGGGGAGCTGTTTTTT
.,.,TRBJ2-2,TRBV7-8,CASSLIRSYANTGELFF,TGTGCCAGCAGCTTAATCAGGTCCTACGCGAACACCGGGGAGCTGTTTTTT
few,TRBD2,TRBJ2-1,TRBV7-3,CASSQRSGRAFNEQFF,TGTGCCAGCAGCCAAAGAAGCGGGAGGGCCTTCAATGAGCAGTTCTTC
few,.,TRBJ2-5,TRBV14,CASSHLIGQSRGETQYF,TGTGCCAGCAGCCATCTTATTGGACAGTCCCGCGGGGAGACCCAGTACTTC
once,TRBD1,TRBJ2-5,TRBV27,CASSPGTGGGFVETQYF,TGTGCCAGCAGCCCCGGGACAGGGGGCGGTTTCGTAGAGACCCAGTACTTC
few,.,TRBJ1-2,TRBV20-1,CSASKYTAGSLRAYGYTF,TGCAGTGCTAGCAAATACACCGCAGGGTCCCTGCGGGCCTATGGCTACACCTTC
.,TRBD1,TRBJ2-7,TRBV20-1,CSATRQGLSSSYEQYF,TGCAGTGCTACAAGACAGGGGTTGAGCTCCTCCTACGAGCAGTACTTC
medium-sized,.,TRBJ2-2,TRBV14,CASSQVGDTGELFF,TGTGCCAGCAGCCAAGTAGGGGACACCGGGGAGCTGTTTTTT
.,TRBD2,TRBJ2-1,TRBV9,CASSVRAGEGHNEQFF,TGTGCCAGCAGCGTAAGAGCGGGAGAAGGGCACAATGAGCAGTTCTTC
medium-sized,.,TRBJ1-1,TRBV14,CASSQGPNTEAFF,TGTGCCAGCAGCCAAGGCCCGAATACTGAAGCTTTCTTT
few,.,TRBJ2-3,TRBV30,CAWSEWVGGGDTQYF,TGTGCCTGGAGTGAATGGGTAGGAGGAGGAGATACGCAGTATTTT
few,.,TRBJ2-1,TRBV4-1,CASSFQAEYNEQFF,TGCGCCAGCAGTTTTCAGGCGGAGTACAATGAGCAGTTCTTC
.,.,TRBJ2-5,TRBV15,CATSRDSLSEQGKETQYF,TGTGCCACCAGCAGAGATTCCTTATCCGAACAGGGCAAAGAGACCCAGTACTTC
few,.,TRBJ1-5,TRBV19,CASSRRRTNQPQHF,TGTGCCAGTAGCCGGCGCAGGACGAATCAGCCCCAGCATTTT
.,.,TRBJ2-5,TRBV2,CASSTRGETQYF,TGTGCCAGCAGTACAAGAGGGGAGACCCAGTACTTC
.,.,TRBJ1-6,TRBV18,CASSPSRGGNSPLHF,TGTGCCAGCTCGCCTTCGCGGGGGGGTAATTCACCCCTCCACTTT
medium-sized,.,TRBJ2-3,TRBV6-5,CASSYSPSTDTQYF,TGTGCCAGCAGTTACTCGCCCAGCACAGATACGCAGTATTTT
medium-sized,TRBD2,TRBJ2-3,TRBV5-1,CASSTGLAGGPTDTQYF,TGCGCCAGCAGCACAGGACTAGCGGGAGGGCCAACAGATACGCAGTATTTT
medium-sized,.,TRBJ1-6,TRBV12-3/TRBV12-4,CASSLNAGSPLHF,TGTGCCAGCAGTTTAAATGCAGGGTCACCCCTCCACTTT